These 5 T cell receptor beta chains were all obtained from the same sample, sequenced in a study of blood T cell repertoires in COVID-19. Method: immunoSEQ multiplex PCR; TCRdb's copy keeps in-frame clones and lacks some. The table lists about 220,000 clones, about 82% of them singletons. What was sequenced was peripheral blood. These receptor sequences come from a woman in her 70s with COVID-19, enrolled during active disease.

This chain links TRBV12-5 with TRBJ2-7, with 13 bases matching TRBD2. Germline trimming cut 2 bases from V and 3 bases from J; bases unmatched to any gene: 19. The CDR3 loop spans 21 amino acids. CDR1 LGHNT and CDR2 FRNRAP come from the germline V gene. CDR3 amino acids: CASGLSFRLAGGTKGVYEQYF. CDR3 coding DNA: TGTGCTAGTGGTTTGTCTTTCCGACTAGCGGGAGGAACTAAAGGCGTCTACGAGCAGTACTTC.

The chain recombines TRBV7-2 with TRBJ1-1; D perhaps matches TRBD1 (6 bases). V was shortened by 0 bases and J by 6 bases, with 14 bases between the two germline ends. This CDR3 spans 15 amino acids. Germline CDR1 is SGHTA and CDR2 is FQGNSA. As DNA, the CDR3 is TGTGCCAGCAGCTTAGCTCTTGGGGGCGTTGCTGAAGCTTTCTTT. This sequence encodes CASSLALGGVAEAFF.

The rearrangement joins TRBV7-8 to TRBJ2-1; 9 bases match TRBD2. The germline V gene has CDR1 SGHVS and CDR2 FQNEAQ. The length of the CDR3 is 15 residues. V gave up 5 bases and J gave up 9 bases; unmatched junction bases: 11. Here the CDR3 reads CASSLGVAGVGEQFF. CDR3 sequence (DNA): TGTGCCAGCAGCCTCGGGGTAGCGGGAGTTGGTGAGCAGTTCTTC.

The CDR3 sequence: CASSGEGWRQGARDTQYF. Here the CDR3 DNA reads TGTGCCAGCAGTGGAGAGGGTTGGAGACAGGGGGCGAGAGATACGCAGTATTTT. The chain has TRBV25-1 and TRBJ2-3, with TRBD1 matching 10 bases. With 4 bases clipped from V and 5 bases from J, the junction kept 15 bases outside the gene matches. CDR3 length equals 18 residues. Germline V CDR1 and CDR2: MGHDK, SYGVNS. Combining the CDR3 with reference TRBV25-1 and TRBJ2-3 gives the whole variable domain EADIYQTPRYLVIGTGKKITLECSQTMGHDKMYWYQQDPGMELHLIHYSYGVNSTEKGDLSSESTVSRIRTEHFPLTLESARPSHTSQYLCASSGEGWRQGARDTQYFGPGTRLTVL.

The gene calls are TRBV30 and TRBJ2-7; 9 nucleotides line up with TRBD2. Per germline, CDR1 GTSNPN and CDR2 SVGIG (reference sequence). V dropped 5 bases and J dropped 7; count of bases not matched to a gene: 6. This CDR3 has 12 residues. The DNA for the CDR3 is TGTGCCTGGTCGCCTAGCGGGATAGAGCAGTACTTC. It translates to CAWSPSGIEQYF.